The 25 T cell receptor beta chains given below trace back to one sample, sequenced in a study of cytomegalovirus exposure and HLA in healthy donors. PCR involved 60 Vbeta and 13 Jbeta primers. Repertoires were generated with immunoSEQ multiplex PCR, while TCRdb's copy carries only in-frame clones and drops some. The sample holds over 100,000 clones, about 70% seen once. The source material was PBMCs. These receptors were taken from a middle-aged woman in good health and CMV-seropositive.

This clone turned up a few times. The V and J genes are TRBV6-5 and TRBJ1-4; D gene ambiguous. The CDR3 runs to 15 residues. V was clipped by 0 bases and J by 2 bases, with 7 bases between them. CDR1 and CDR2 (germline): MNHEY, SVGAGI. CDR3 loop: CASSYSWQTNEKLFF. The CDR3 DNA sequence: TGTGCCAGCAGTTACTCCTGGCAGACTAATGAAAAACTGTTTTTT.

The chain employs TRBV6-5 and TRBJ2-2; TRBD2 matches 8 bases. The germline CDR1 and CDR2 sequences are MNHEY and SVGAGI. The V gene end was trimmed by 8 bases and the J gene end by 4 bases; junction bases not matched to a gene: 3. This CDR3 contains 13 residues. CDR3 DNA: TGTGCCAGCTGTACTAGCGGCACCGGGGAGCTGTTTTTT. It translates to CASCTSGTGELFF.

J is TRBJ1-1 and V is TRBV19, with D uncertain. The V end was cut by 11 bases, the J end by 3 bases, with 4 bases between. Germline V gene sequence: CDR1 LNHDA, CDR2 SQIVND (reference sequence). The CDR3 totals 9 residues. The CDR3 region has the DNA TGTGCCGGCCACACTGAAGCTTTCTTT. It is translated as CAGHTEAFF.

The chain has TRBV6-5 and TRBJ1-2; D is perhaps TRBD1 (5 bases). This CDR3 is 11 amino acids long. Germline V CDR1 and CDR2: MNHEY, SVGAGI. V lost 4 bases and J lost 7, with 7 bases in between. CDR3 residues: CASSSGLGYTF. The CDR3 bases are TGTGCCAGCAGTTCGGGACTTGGCTACACCTTC.

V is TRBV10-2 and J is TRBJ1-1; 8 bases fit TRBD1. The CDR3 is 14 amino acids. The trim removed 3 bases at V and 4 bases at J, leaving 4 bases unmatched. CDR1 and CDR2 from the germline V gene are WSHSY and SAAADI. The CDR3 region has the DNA TGCGCCAGCAGTGATCAGGGGGCCCCCACTGAAGCTTTCTTT. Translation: CASSDQGAPTEAFF.

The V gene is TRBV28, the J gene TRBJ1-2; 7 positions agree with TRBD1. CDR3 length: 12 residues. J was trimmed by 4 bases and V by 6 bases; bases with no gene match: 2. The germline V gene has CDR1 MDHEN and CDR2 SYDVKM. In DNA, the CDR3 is TGTGCCAGCAGGGACAGGCCCTATGGCTACACCTTC. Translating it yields CASRDRPYGYTF.

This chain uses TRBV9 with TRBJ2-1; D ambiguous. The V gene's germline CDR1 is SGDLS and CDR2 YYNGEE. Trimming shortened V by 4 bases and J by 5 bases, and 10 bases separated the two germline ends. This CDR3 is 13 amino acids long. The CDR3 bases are TGTGCCAGCAGCTCTACACTAAACAATGAGCAGTTCTTC. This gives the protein CASSSTLNNEQFF. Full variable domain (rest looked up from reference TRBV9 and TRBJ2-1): DSGVTQTPKHLITATGQRVTLRCSPRSGDLSVYWYQQSLDQGLQFLIQYYNGEERAKGNILERFSAQQFPDLHSELNLSSLELGDSALYFCASSSTLNNEQFFGPGTRLTVL.

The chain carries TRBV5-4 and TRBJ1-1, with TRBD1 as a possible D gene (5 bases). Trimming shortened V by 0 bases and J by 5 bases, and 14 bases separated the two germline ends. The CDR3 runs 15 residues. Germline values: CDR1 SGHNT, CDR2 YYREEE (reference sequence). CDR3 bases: TGTGCCAGCAGCTTGGAGCGGGGGGGGTGGACTGAAGCTTTCTTT. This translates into CASSLERGGWTEAFF.

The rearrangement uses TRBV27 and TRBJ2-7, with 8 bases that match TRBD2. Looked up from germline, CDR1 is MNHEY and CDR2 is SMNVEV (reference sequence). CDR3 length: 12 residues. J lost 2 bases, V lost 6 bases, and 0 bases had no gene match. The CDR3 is CASRGLAYEQYF. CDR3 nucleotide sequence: TGTGCCAGCAGGGGACTAGCCTACGAGCAGTACTTC.

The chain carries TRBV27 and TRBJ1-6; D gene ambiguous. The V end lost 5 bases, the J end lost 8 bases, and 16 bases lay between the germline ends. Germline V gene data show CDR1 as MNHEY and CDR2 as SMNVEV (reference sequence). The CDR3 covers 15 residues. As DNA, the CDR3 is TGTGCCAGCAGTCGGAGAGGCGAGTGGGATTCACCCCTCCACTTT. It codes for CASSRRGEWDSPLHF.

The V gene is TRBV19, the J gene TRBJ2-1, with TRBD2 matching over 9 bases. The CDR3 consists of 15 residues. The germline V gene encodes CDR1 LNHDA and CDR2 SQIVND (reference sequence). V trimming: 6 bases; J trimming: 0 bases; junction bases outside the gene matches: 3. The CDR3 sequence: CASRLRGGSYNEQFF. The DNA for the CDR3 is TGTGCCAGTAGACTGCGGGGGGGCTCCTACAATGAGCAGTTCTTC.

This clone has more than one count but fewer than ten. CDR3 sequence reads: CASTRKGSNNEQFF. Here the CDR3 DNA reads TGTGCCAGCACTAGAAAAGGGAGCAACAATGAGCAGTTCTTC. The chain recombines TRBV21-1 with TRBJ2-1; the table's D call, TRBD2, was not checked against the DNA. TRBV21-1 is listed as a pseudogene. The length of the CDR3 is 14 residues.

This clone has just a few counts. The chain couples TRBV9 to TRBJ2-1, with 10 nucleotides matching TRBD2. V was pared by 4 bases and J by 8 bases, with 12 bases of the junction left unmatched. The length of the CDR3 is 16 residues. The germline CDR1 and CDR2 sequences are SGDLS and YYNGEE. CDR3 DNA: TGTGCCAGCAGCACCTCCTCTAGCGGGGGAGTGTATGAGCAGTTCTTC. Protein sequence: CASSTSSSGGVYEQFF.

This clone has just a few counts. The CDR3 DNA is TGTGCCAGCAGCTTCGTGGGACAGGGGTCCACTGAAGCTTTCTTT. Its protein product is CASSFVGQGSTEAFF. The genes are TRBV6-5 and TRBJ1-1, with 10 bases fitting TRBD1. The CDR3 is 15 residues long. Germline CDR1 is MNHEY and CDR2 is SVGAGI. With 6 bases clipped from V and 4 bases from J, the junction kept 8 bases outside the gene matches.

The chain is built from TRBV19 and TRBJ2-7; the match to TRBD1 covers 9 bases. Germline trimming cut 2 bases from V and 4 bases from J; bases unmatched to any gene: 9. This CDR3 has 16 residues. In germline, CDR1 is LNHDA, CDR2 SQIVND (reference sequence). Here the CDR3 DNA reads TGTGCCAGTAGTATACCCCTCGGGACAGGGAGGTACGAGCAGTACTTC. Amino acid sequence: CASSIPLGTGRYEQYF.

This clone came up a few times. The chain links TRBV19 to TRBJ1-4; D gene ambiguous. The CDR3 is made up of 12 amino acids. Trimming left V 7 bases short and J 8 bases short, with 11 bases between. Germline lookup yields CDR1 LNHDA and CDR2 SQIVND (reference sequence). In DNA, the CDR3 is TGTGCCAGTAACGACGGGTGGGAAAAACTGTTTTTT. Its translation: CASNDGWEKLFF.

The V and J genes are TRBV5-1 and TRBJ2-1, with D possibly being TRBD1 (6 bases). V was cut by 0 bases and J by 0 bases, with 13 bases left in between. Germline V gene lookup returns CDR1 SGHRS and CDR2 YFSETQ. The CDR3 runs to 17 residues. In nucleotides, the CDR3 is TGCGCCAGCAGCTTGGAGGGACACCAGAGCTCCTACAATGAGCAGTTCTTC. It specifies CASSLEGHQSSYNEQFF.

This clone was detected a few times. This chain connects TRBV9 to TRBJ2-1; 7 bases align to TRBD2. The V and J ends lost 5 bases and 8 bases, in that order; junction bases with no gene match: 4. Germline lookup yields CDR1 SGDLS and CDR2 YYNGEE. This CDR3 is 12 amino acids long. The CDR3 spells CASSRAGDEQFF. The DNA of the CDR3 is TGTGCCAGCAGTCGCGCGGGGGATGAGCAGTTCTTC. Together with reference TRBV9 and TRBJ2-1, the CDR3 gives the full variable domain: DSGVTQTPKHLITATGQRVTLRCSPRSGDLSVYWYQQSLDQGLQFLIQYYNGEERAKGNILERFSAQQFPDLHSELNLSSLELGDSALYFCASSRAGDEQFFGPGTRLTVL.

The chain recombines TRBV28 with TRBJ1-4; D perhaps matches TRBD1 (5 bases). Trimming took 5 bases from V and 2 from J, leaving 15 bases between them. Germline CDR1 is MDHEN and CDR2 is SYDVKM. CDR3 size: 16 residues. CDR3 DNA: TGTGCCAGCAGTCCATGGGGGGGATCGACTAATGAAAAACTGTTTTTT. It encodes CASSPWGGSTNEKLFF.

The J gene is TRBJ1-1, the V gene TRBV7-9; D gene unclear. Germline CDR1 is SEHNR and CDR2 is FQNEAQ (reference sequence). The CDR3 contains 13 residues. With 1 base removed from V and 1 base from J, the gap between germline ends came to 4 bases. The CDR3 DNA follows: TGTGCCAGCAGCTTAGGGAGGAACACTGAAGCTTTCTTT. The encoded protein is CASSLGRNTEAFF.

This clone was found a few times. The CDR3 region is CASMDWESYEQYF. DNA for the CDR3: TGTGCCAGCATGGACTGGGAATCCTACGAGCAGTACTTC. This sequence joins TRBV19 and TRBJ2-7; D is possibly TRBD2 (5 bases). Per the germline V gene, CDR1 is LNHDA and CDR2 is SQIVND (reference sequence). Trimming removed 9 bases at V and 1 base at J, with 13 bases between. The CDR3 has 13 amino acids.

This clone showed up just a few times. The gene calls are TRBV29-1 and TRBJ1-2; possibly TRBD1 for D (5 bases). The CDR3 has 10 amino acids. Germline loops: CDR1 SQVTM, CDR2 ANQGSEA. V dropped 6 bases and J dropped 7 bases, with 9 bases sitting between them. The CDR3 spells CSVDTGGYTF. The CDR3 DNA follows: TGCAGCGTGGACACTGGTGGCTACACCTTC. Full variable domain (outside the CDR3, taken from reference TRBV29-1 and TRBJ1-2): SAVISQKPSRDICQRGTSLTIQCQVDSQVTMMFWYRQQPGQSLTLIATANQGSEATYESGFVIDKFPISRPNLTFSTLTVSNMSPEDSSIYLCSVDTGGYTFGSGTRLTVV.

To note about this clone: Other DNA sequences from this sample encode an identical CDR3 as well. The DNA for the CDR3 is TGCGCCAGCAGCTTGGCGGGGACTGGAAACACCATATATTTT. Translation gives CASSLAGTGNTIYF. The chain employs TRBV5-1 and TRBJ1-3, with no clear D. Germline V CDR1 and CDR2: SGHRS, YFSETQ. Trimming took 0 bases from V and 2 from J, leaving 6 bases between them. The CDR3 covers 14 residues.

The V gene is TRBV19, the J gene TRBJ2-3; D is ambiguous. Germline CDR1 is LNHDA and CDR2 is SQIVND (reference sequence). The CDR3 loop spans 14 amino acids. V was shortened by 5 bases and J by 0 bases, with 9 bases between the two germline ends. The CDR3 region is CASSSQISTDTQYF. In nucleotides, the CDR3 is TGTGCCAGTAGTTCGCAGATTAGCACAGATACGCAGTATTTT.

CDR3 sequence reads: CASSLPGQGYSPLHF. CDR3 coding DNA: TGCGCCAGCAGCCTGCCGGGACAGGGTTATTCACCCCTCCACTTT. The V gene is TRBV4-1, the J gene TRBJ1-6, with 9 bases fitting TRBD1. CDR3 length: 15 amino acids. The V and J ends lost 4 bases and 8 bases, in that order; junction bases with no gene match: 6. Germline V CDR1 and CDR2: MGHRA, YSYEKL.